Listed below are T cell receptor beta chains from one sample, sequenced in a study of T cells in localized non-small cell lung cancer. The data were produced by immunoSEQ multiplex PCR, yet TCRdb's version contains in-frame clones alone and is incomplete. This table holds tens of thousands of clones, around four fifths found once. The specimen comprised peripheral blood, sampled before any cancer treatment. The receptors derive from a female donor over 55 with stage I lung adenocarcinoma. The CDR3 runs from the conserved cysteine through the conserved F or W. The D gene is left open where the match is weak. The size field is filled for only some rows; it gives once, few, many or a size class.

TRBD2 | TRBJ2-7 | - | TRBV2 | TGTGCCAGCAGTGCCCCATCTGGGACTAGCGGAGGCTACGAGCAGTACTTC | CASSAPSGTSGGYEQYF
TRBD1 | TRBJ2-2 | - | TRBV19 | TGTGCCACCAGACAGGGGGGGACCGGGGAGCTGTTTTTT | CATRQGGTGELFF
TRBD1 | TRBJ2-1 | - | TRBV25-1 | TGTGCCAGCAGTGAACTGACAGGGGAGGCCTACAATGAGCAGTTCTTC | CASSELTGEAYNEQFF
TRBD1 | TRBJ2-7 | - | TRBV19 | TGTGCCAGTAATACAGGGGCTGGCTACGAGCAGTACTTC | CASNTGAGYEQYF
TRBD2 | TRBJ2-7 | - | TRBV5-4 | TGTGCCAGCAGCCATAGCGGGAACTTCTACGAGCAGTACTTC | CASSHSGNFYEQYF
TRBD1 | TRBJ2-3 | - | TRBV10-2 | TGCGCCAGCAGTGACCCCGGGACAGGGTACACAGATACGCAGTATTTT | CASSDPGTGYTDTQYF
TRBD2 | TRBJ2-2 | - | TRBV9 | TGTGCCAGCAGCGCCACCACTAGCGGGAGAATTGGCGGGGAGCTGTTTTTT | CASSATTSGRIGGELFF
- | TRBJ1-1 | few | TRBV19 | TGTGCCAGTAGTAGTACAGGGAACACTGAAGCTTTCTTT | CASSSTGNTEAFF
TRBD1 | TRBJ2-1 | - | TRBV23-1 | TGCGCCAGCAGTCGACAGGGCAACGATTTTCTGGACTGGACGAGTTCCTACAATGAGCAGTTCTTC | CASSRQGNDFLDWTSSYNEQFF
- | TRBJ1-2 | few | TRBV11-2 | TGTGCCAGCAGTGAGGATGGCTACACCTTC | CASSEDGYTF
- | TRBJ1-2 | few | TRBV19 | TGTGCCAGTAGTAATGCCAGGACCACCGGCTATTATGGCTACACCTTC | CASSNARTTGYYGYTF
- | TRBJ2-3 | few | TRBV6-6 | TGTGCCAGCAGCGAAGGACACAGAGGCACAGATACGCAGTATTTT | CASSEGHRGTDTQYF
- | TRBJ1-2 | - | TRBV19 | TGTGCCAGTAGTATTACACGGTTCTATGGCTACACCTTC | CASSITRFYGYTF
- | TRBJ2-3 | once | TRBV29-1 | TGCAGCGCTACGTCATCGGGTAACACAGATACGCAGTATTTT | CSATSSGNTDTQYF
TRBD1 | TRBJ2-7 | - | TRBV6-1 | TGTGCCAGCAGGGCCGGGACAGGGTTAAGGGAGCAGTACTTC | CASRAGTGLREQYF
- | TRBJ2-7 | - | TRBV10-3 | TGTGCCATCCAAAGTTTGGGACTCATCCACGAGCAGTACTTC | CAIQSLGLIHEQYF
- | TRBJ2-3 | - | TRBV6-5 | TGTGCCAGCAGGCCCGAACCGCGCACAGATACGCAGTATTTT | CASRPEPRTDTQYF
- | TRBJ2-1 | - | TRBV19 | TGTGCCAGTAGTACTTGGGAGAGCTCCTACAATGAGCAGTTCTTC | CASSTWESSYNEQFF
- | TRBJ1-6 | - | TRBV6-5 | TGTGCCAGCAGTTCTTCAGTTGGATATAATTCACCCCTCCACTTT | CASSSSVGYNSPLHF
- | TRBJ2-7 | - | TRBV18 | TGTGCCAGCTCACCCCGGGCGGTCCTATCAGGGTACGAGCAGTACTTC | CASSPRAVLSGYEQYF
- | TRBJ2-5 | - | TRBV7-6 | TGTGCCAGCAGCTCAGGGGAGACCCAGTACTTC | CASSSGETQYF
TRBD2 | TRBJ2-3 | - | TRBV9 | TGTGCCAGCAGCGTAGGCGGTAGCGGGGCCACAGATACGCAGTATTTT | CASSVGGSGATDTQYF
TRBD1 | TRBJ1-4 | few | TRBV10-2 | TGCGCCAGCAGTGAGGCGGGGACAGGGAACGAAAAACTGTTTTTT | CASSEAGTGNEKLFF
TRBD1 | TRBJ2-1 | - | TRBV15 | TGTGCCACCAGCAGACCACAGGGGCGGTCGGGCAATGAGCAGTTCTTC | CATSRPQGRSGNEQFF
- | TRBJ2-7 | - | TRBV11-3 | TGTGCCAGCAGCTTAGGACGGAGTGACGCGCAGTACTTC | CASSLGRSDAQYF
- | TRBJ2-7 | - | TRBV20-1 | TGCAGTGCTCGGGACACCTACGAGCAGTACTTC | CSARDTYEQYF
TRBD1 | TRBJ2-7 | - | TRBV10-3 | TGTGCCATCAGTGATGGGACAGGGTTATTTGAGCAGTACTTC | CAISDGTGLFEQYF
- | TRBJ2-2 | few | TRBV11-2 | TGTGCCAGCAGCTTAGGGCGGAACACCGGGGAGCTGTTTTTT | CASSLGRNTGELFF
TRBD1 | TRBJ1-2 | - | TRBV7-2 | TGTGCCAGCAGCCTAGCCTCAGGGGGCGCTTGGGGCTACACCTTC | CASSLASGGAWGYTF
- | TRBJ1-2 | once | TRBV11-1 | TGTGCCAGCAGCGCTTCGGGTAATGGCTACACCTTC | CASSASGNGYTF
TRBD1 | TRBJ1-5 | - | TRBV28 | TGTGCCAGCAGACCTTCTGGACAGGGAGTTCGAGGTCAGCCCCAGCATTTT | CASRPSGQGVRGQPQHF
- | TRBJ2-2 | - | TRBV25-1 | TGTGCCAGCAGTGAAGGGAACACCGGGGAGCTGTTTTTT | CASSEGNTGELFF
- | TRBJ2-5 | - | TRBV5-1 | TGCGCCAGCAGCCCGTTCCAAGAGACCCAGTACTTC | CASSPFQETQYF
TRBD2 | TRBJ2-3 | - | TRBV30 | TGTGCCTGGAGTGTACGAGCGGGAGTCAGGGACACGCAGTATTTT | CAWSVRAGVRDTQYF
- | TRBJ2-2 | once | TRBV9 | TGTGCCAGCAGCGTAGGGGCTAGTCAGAGGACCGGGGAGCTGTTTTTT | CASSVGASQRTGELFF
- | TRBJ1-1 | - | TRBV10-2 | TGCGCCAGCAGTGAGTCTGTGGTGGCGGACACTGAAGCTTTCTTT | CASSESVVADTEAFF
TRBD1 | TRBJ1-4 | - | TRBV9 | TGTGCCAGCAGCGCAAGACAGGGACATAATGAAAAACTGTTTTTT | CASSARQGHNEKLFF
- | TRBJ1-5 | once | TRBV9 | TGTGCCAGCAGCGTATCACCCCATAGCAATCAGCCCCAGCATTTT | CASSVSPHSNQPQHF
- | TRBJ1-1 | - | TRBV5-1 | TGCGCCAGCAGCTCGGGACAACCCAACACTGAAGCTTTCTTT | CASSSGQPNTEAFF
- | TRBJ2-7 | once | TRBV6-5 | TGTGCCAGCAGCAGGGAGCAGTACTTC | CASSREQYF
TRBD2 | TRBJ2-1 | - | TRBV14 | TGTGCCAGCAGCCAAGGGCCTAGCGGGAGATTGGGTGAGCAGTTCTTC | CASSQGPSGRLGEQFF
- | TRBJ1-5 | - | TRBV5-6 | TGTGCCAGCAGCCAGGGGAAAAGCAATCAGCCCCAGCATTTT | CASSQGKSNQPQHF
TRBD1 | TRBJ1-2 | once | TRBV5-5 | TGTGCCAGCAGCCCCGCTGACAGGGCTAACTATGGCTACACCTTC | CASSPADRANYGYTF
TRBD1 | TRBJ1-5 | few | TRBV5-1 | TGCGCCAGCAGCTTGGGACAGGGGGGAGTCGATCAGCCCCAGCATTTT | CASSLGQGGVDQPQHF
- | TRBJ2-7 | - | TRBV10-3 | TGTGCCATCAAACAAGCAGAGAGTAACTACGAGCAGTACTTC | CAIKQAESNYEQYF
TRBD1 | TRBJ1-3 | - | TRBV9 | TGTGCCAGCAGCCAGAGACAGGGGGCTAGGAACACCATATATTTT | CASSQRQGARNTIYF